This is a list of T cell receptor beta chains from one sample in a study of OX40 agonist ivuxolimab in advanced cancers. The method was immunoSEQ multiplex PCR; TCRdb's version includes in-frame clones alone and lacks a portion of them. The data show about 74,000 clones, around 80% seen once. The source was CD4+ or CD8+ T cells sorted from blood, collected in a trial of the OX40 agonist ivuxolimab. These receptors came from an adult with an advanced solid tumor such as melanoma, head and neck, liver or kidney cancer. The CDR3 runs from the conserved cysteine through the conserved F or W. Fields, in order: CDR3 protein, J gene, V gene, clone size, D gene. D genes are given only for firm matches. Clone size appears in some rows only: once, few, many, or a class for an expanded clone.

cdr3_aa: CASSLGGSLLVEQYF
j_call: TRBJ2-7
v_call: TRBV5-5
clone_size: once
d_call: -

cdr3_aa: CASSLYTSSNQPQHF
j_call: TRBJ1-5
v_call: TRBV7-2
clone_size: once
d_call: -

cdr3_aa: CASSLAGAYNEQFF
j_call: TRBJ2-1
v_call: TRBV5-1
clone_size: -
d_call: TRBD2

cdr3_aa: CASSPSSTGTQYF
j_call: TRBJ2-7
v_call: TRBV28
clone_size: -
d_call: TRBD1

cdr3_aa: CASSERHQPTSAYEQYF
j_call: TRBJ2-7
v_call: TRBV6-1
clone_size: -
d_call: -

cdr3_aa: CASSLVTGIEGYTF
j_call: TRBJ1-2
v_call: TRBV7-2
clone_size: -
d_call: -

cdr3_aa: CASSADRGGEQFF
j_call: TRBJ2-1
v_call: TRBV25-1
clone_size: -
d_call: TRBD1

cdr3_aa: CASSSYGTGDYEQYF
j_call: TRBJ2-7
v_call: TRBV28
clone_size: -
d_call: TRBD1

cdr3_aa: CASSQEGTGLSEQFF
j_call: TRBJ2-1
v_call: TRBV4-3
clone_size: -
d_call: TRBD1

cdr3_aa: CASSTGGVREKLFF
j_call: TRBJ1-4
v_call: TRBV5-1
clone_size: -
d_call: -

cdr3_aa: CASSPEGPYYEQYF
j_call: -
v_call: TRBV18
clone_size: -
d_call: -

cdr3_aa: CASSLAIQGTEAFF
j_call: TRBJ1-1
v_call: TRBV28
clone_size: -
d_call: -

cdr3_aa: CSAARDRGDEQYF
j_call: TRBJ2-7
v_call: TRBV29-1
clone_size: -
d_call: TRBD1

cdr3_aa: CASSLGGQGISYEQYF
j_call: TRBJ2-7
v_call: TRBV7-2
clone_size: once
d_call: TRBD1

cdr3_aa: CASSLLLAVQETQYF
j_call: TRBJ2-5
v_call: TRBV5-6
clone_size: -
d_call: TRBD2

cdr3_aa: CASSEGGRDGEQYF
j_call: TRBJ2-7
v_call: TRBV2
clone_size: -
d_call: -

cdr3_aa: CASSLGLGRGRATDTQYF
j_call: TRBJ2-3
v_call: TRBV7-2
clone_size: -
d_call: -

cdr3_aa: CASSEIEQYF
j_call: TRBJ2-7
v_call: TRBV6-5
clone_size: -
d_call: -

cdr3_aa: CASGPGTGNAEAFF
j_call: TRBJ1-1
v_call: TRBV5-1
clone_size: few
d_call: TRBD1

cdr3_aa: CASRNRELAPGANVLTF
j_call: TRBJ2-6
v_call: TRBV28
clone_size: -
d_call: -

cdr3_aa: CASSYAISGQPTTDTQYF
j_call: TRBJ2-3
v_call: TRBV28
clone_size: -
d_call: TRBD2

cdr3_aa: CASSAAGTEPYEQYF
j_call: TRBJ2-7
v_call: TRBV9
clone_size: few
d_call: TRBD1

cdr3_aa: CASSLMGQTYEQYF
j_call: -
v_call: TRBV28
clone_size: -
d_call: -

cdr3_aa: CASSDGATRGAFF
j_call: TRBJ1-1
v_call: TRBV19
clone_size: -
d_call: -

cdr3_aa: CASSSGNQGQPQHF
j_call: TRBJ1-5
v_call: TRBV19
clone_size: -
d_call: -

cdr3_aa: CASSIPGQGLFKQYF
j_call: TRBJ2-7
v_call: TRBV19
clone_size: -
d_call: TRBD1

cdr3_aa: CASSVRQGASLSNQPQHF
j_call: TRBJ1-5
v_call: TRBV9
clone_size: -
d_call: TRBD1

cdr3_aa: CASSRVLGGYNEQFF
j_call: TRBJ2-1
v_call: TRBV14
clone_size: -
d_call: TRBD2

cdr3_aa: CASSPVVGYTF
j_call: TRBJ1-2
v_call: TRBV7-9
clone_size: -
d_call: -

cdr3_aa: CASRGTGDQPQHF
j_call: TRBJ1-5
v_call: TRBV28
clone_size: -
d_call: TRBD1

cdr3_aa: CASSLRLSLNEQFF
j_call: TRBJ2-1
v_call: TRBV11-2
clone_size: -
d_call: -

cdr3_aa: CASSQPDSGNEKLFF
j_call: TRBJ1-4
v_call: TRBV5-4
clone_size: -
d_call: -

cdr3_aa: CASSRATSSGNTIYF
j_call: TRBJ1-3
v_call: TRBV2
clone_size: -
d_call: -

cdr3_aa: CASRGAGGGLAGSHEQYF
j_call: TRBJ2-7
v_call: TRBV6-4
clone_size: -
d_call: TRBD2

cdr3_aa: CASSRDREETQYF
j_call: TRBJ2-5
v_call: TRBV6-4
clone_size: -
d_call: TRBD1

cdr3_aa: CASSFSLGGSNEQFF
j_call: TRBJ2-1
v_call: TRBV5-4
clone_size: -
d_call: -

cdr3_aa: CASSTGQGFEQYF
j_call: TRBJ2-7
v_call: TRBV5-4
clone_size: -
d_call: TRBD1

cdr3_aa: CASSRSNNQPQHF
j_call: TRBJ1-5
v_call: TRBV7-2
clone_size: -
d_call: -

cdr3_aa: CARSPGQGSYEQYF
j_call: TRBJ2-7
v_call: TRBV6-4
clone_size: -
d_call: TRBD1

cdr3_aa: CASSPQGKGNTIYF
j_call: TRBJ1-3
v_call: TRBV18
clone_size: few
d_call: -

cdr3_aa: CASSFLRTSGRRNTGELFF
j_call: TRBJ2-2
v_call: TRBV7-8
clone_size: -
d_call: TRBD2

cdr3_aa: CASSPTPWVTGELFF
j_call: TRBJ2-2
v_call: TRBV9
clone_size: -
d_call: -

cdr3_aa: CASRGQREYYNEQFF
j_call: TRBJ2-1
v_call: TRBV19
clone_size: -
d_call: TRBD2

cdr3_aa: CASSPVGANVLTF
j_call: TRBJ2-6
v_call: TRBV7-9
clone_size: -
d_call: -

cdr3_aa: CASAGLAAYEQYF
j_call: TRBJ2-7
v_call: TRBV19
clone_size: -
d_call: TRBD2

cdr3_aa: CASSYRQGANVLTF
j_call: TRBJ2-6
v_call: TRBV5-8
clone_size: -
d_call: -

cdr3_aa: CASSYLAGSNTGELFF
j_call: TRBJ2-2
v_call: TRBV7-3
clone_size: -
d_call: TRBD2

cdr3_aa: CASIPIRGKQNTEAFF
j_call: TRBJ1-1
v_call: TRBV23-1
clone_size: -
d_call: -

cdr3_aa: CASSVSGQRTYEQYF
j_call: TRBJ2-7
v_call: TRBV19
clone_size: -
d_call: -

cdr3_aa: CASSLGTQVSNTGELFF
j_call: TRBJ2-2
v_call: TRBV7-2
clone_size: -
d_call: -

cdr3_aa: CASSEMAGGHRPDTQYF
j_call: TRBJ2-3
v_call: TRBV6-1
clone_size: -
d_call: TRBD2

cdr3_aa: CASSFGGGYGYTF
j_call: TRBJ1-2
v_call: TRBV28
clone_size: -
d_call: -

cdr3_aa: CAWSVGLSFSPTEQFF
j_call: TRBJ2-1
v_call: TRBV30
clone_size: few
d_call: -